A selection of T cell receptor beta chains follows, all from one sample in a study of PD-1 blockade in mismatch repair-deficient tumors. Assay: immunoSEQ multiplex PCR; the TCRdb copy retains only in-frame clones and omits some. The sample holds 100,000 or so clones; over 65% are singletons and the top ten take about 6.3%. The sample in question was peripheral blood, obtained approximately 36 weeks after starting pembrolizumab. All receptors derive from an adult with mismatch repair-deficient cancer. Both conserved end residues are part of each CDR3. A D gene is named only where the DNA matches it firmly. A row's size may be missing; if present it is once, few, many or a size class.

D gene: TRBD1
CDR3 length: 12
clone size: few
J gene: TRBJ1-4
V gene: TRBV28
CDR3 DNA: TGTGCCAGCAGTAGGGGGCGAGAAAAACTGTTTTTT
CDR3 protein: CASSRGREKLFF

D gene: TRBD1
CDR3 length: 16
clone size: once
J gene: TRBJ2-7
V gene: TRBV6-1
CDR3 DNA: TGTGCCAGCAGTGCCACTCGACAGGGGGCTTTAGGCGAGCAGTACTTC
CDR3 protein: CASSATRQGALGEQYF

D gene: .
CDR3 length: 15
clone size: .
J gene: TRBJ1-1
V gene: TRBV6-5
CDR3 DNA: TGTGCCAGCAGTTACAGTTACGGGAGGGACACTGAAGCTTTCTTT
CDR3 protein: CASSYSYGRDTEAFF

D gene: .
CDR3 length: 15
clone size: .
J gene: TRBJ1-2
V gene: TRBV5-4
CDR3 DNA: TGTGCCAGCACGCGGGAGGTGGGCCATAACTATGGCTACACCTTC
CDR3 protein: CASTREVGHNYGYTF

D gene: .
CDR3 length: 14
clone size: .
J gene: TRBJ1-2
V gene: TRBV6-4
CDR3 DNA: TGTGCCAGCAGTGACTCCAGGAACACCCACGGCTACACCTTC
CDR3 protein: CASSDSRNTHGYTF

D gene: .
CDR3 length: 13
clone size: .
J gene: TRBJ1-1
V gene: TRBV19
CDR3 DNA: TGTGCCAGTAGTATGACAACGAACACTGAAGCTTTCTTT
CDR3 protein: CASSMTTNTEAFF

D gene: TRBD1
CDR3 length: 12
clone size: few
J gene: TRBJ2-2
V gene: TRBV11-3
CDR3 DNA: TGTGCCAGCAGCCGGGACAGCTGGGAGCTGTTTTTT
CDR3 protein: CASSRDSWELFF

D gene: .
CDR3 length: 14
clone size: .
J gene: TRBJ2-4
V gene: TRBV2
CDR3 DNA: TGTGCCAGCAGTGTAGAACTGGGCGAAAACATTCAGTACTTC
CDR3 protein: CASSVELGENIQYF

D gene: TRBD2
CDR3 length: 15
clone size: .
J gene: TRBJ2-7
V gene: TRBV7-6
CDR3 DNA: TGTGCCAGCAGCTACCTATCTAGCGGAGATTACGAGCAGTACTTC
CDR3 protein: CASSYLSSGDYEQYF

D gene: .
CDR3 length: 16
clone size: .
J gene: TRBJ2-4
V gene: TRBV10-3
CDR3 DNA: TGTGCCATCAGTGAGTCGAGGGGGGGCAGCGGAAACATTCAGTACTTC
CDR3 protein: CAISESRGGSGNIQYF

D gene: .
CDR3 length: 12
clone size: few
J gene: TRBJ2-2
V gene: TRBV7-7
CDR3 DNA: TGTGCTAGCAGCTCGGAGGCCGGGGAGCTGTTTTTT
CDR3 protein: CASSSEAGELFF

D gene: .
CDR3 length: 14
clone size: .
J gene: TRBJ1-4
V gene: TRBV6-1
CDR3 DNA: TGTGCCAGCAGTTCCAGGGGAAATAATGAAAAACTGTTTTTT
CDR3 protein: CASSSRGNNEKLFF

D gene: TRBD2
CDR3 length: 19
clone size: .
J gene: TRBJ2-2
V gene: TRBV5-1
CDR3 DNA: TGCGCCAGCAGCTTGGACGGGACTAGCGGGAGGCGAATCACCGGGGAGCTGTTTTTT
CDR3 protein: CASSLDGTSGRRITGELFF

D gene: TRBD1
CDR3 length: 15
clone size: .
J gene: TRBJ1-1
V gene: TRBV19
CDR3 DNA: TGTGCCAGTAGCACGGGGACAGGGATTTTAACTGAAGCTTTCTTT
CDR3 protein: CASSTGTGILTEAFF